Each of the 10 T cell receptor beta chains below was sequenced from the same sample in a study of T cells in Graves' hyperthyroidism and ophthalmopathy. Researchers amplified the TCR beta CDR3 regions from RNA transcripts. When the TCR CDR3 underwent first-round RT-PCR, the HTBI primer set was used. From the multiplex PCR reads, TCRdb called clonotypes with MiXCR, one entry per CDR3 protein. The sample holds over 350,000 distinct CDR3 sequences, around a sixth seen once. The sample comprised blood. The receptors originated from a man aged 18 to 30 with Graves' ophthalmopathy.

This clonotype showed up many times. This chain connects TRBV7-3 to TRBJ2-5; D gene uncertain. Trimming shortened V by 2 bases and J by 2 bases, and 6 bases separated the two germline ends. Germline V gene lookup returns CDR1 SGHTA and CDR2 FQGTGA. This CDR3 contains 13 residues. The CDR3 DNA reads as TGTGCCAGCAGCTTAGTGAATCAAGAGACCCAGTACTTC. This encodes CASSLVNQETQYF. The variable domain in full, with the rest retrieved from reference TRBV7-3 and TRBJ2-5, is GAGVSQTPSNKVTEKGKYVELRCDPISGHTALYWYRQSLGQGPEFLIYFQGTGAADDSGLPNDRFFAVRPEGSVSTLKIQRTERGDSAVYLCASSLVNQETQYFGPGTRLLVL.

This clonotype occurred many times. This sequence joins TRBV12-3 or TRBV12-4 and TRBJ1-2; D gene ambiguous. The CDR3 runs 13 residues. V was pared by 2 bases and J by 1 base, with 5 bases between. As DNA, the CDR3 is TGTGCCAGCAGTTTAAGGGTTAACTATGGCTACACCTTC. This translates into CASSLRVNYGYTF.

The V call is TRBV6-1, the J call TRBJ1-1; D unresolved. Germline V gene data show CDR1 as MNHNS and CDR2 as SASEGT. The CDR3 sequence is 14 residues long. V lost 4 bases to trimming and J lost 0 bases, with 9 bases between them. The DNA for the CDR3 is TGTGCCAGCAGTGGGTCCCCTTTGAACACTGAAGCTTTCTTT. The encoded protein is CASSGSPLNTEAFF.

In this sample, this clonotype turned up many times. This chain joins TRBV6-1 and TRBJ1-2; the match to TRBD1 covers 7 bases. The CDR3 spans 14 residues. The ends lost 4 bases at V and 3 bases at J; junction bases unmatched: 5. Germline V gene data show CDR1 as MNHNS and CDR2 as SASEGT. CDR3 protein: CASSAGQAHYGYTF. CDR3 nucleotide sequence: TGTGCCAGCAGTGCCGGACAGGCCCACTATGGCTACACCTTC.

The chain employs TRBV10-3 and TRBJ1-1, with 7 bases aligning to TRBD1. This CDR3 is 13 amino acids long. V gave up 6 bases and J gave up 5 bases; unmatched junction bases: 6. Germline CDR1 reads ENHRY; CDR2 reads SYGVKD. In DNA form, the CDR3 reads TGTGCCATCAGGACAGGGAGTGGAACTGAAGCTTTCTTT. Translating it yields CAIRTGSGTEAFF.

This clonotype was recorded a few times. The chain joins TRBV5-1 to TRBJ2-3; D is ambiguous. This CDR3 is 13 amino acids long. Trimming stripped 7 bases from V and 1 base from J, with 10 bases between. CDR1 is SGHRS, CDR2 YFSETQ, per germline. The CDR3 reads CASYPPGTDTQYF. For the CDR3, the DNA is TGCGCCAGCTACCCGCCCGGCACAGATACGCAGTATTTT.

The V call is TRBV10-1, the J call TRBJ2-1, with D possibly TRBD2 on 5 matching bases. CDR3 size: 15 residues. Per germline, CDR1 WNHNN and CDR2 SYGVQD (reference sequence). Trimming shortened V by 9 bases and J by 10 bases, and 25 bases separated the two germline ends. The CDR3 sequence: CASVEVPSRPGEQFF. In nucleotides, the CDR3 is TGCGCCAGTGTCGAGGTGCCTAGCCGGCCGGGAGAGCAGTTCTTC.

This clonotype was counted at least ten times. V usage is TRBV2 and J usage is TRBJ1-6, with TRBD1 matching over 7 bases. CDR1 and CDR2 from the germline V gene are SNHLY and FYNNEI. The V segment lost 3 bases and the J segment 10 bases; nucleotides outside the gene matches: 6. The CDR3 is made up of 14 amino acids. The CDR3 loop reads CASSENRGPSPLHF. The CDR3 DNA reads as TGTGCCAGCAGTGAGAATAGGGGGCCCTCACCCCTCCACTTT.

V gene TRBV24-1 combines with J gene TRBJ2-2, with D uncertain. The CDR3 loop spans 17 amino acids. Germline loops: CDR1 KGHDR, CDR2 SFDVKD. Trimming cost V 1 base and J 3 bases, with 14 bases left between them. CDR3 in amino acids: CATSDFGPPLDTGELFF. Written as DNA, the CDR3 is TGTGCCACCAGTGATTTCGGACCCCCTTTAGACACCGGGGAGCTGTTTTTT.

CDR3 DNA sequence: TGTGCCAGCAGTCCATCGGGAGCAGGACCAGGGGGAGCTTTCTTT. Encoded protein: CASSPSGAGPGGAFF. J is TRBJ2-2 and V is TRBV12-3 or TRBV12-4; 7 positions match TRBD1. The J call may be in error: the DNA end matches TRBJ1-1 better. CDR3 length: 15 amino acids.